This record looks at one T cell receptor (beta chain) sequence and its context. The sample comes from a study of cytomegalovirus exposure and HLA in healthy donors. Clones were sequenced by immunoSEQ multiplex PCR, and TCRdb holds only the in-frame ones, with some missing. The sample lists some 86,000 clones, 90% to 95% occurring once. The V gene end was trimmed by 2 bases and the J gene end by 3 bases; junction bases not matched to a gene: 3. The germline gives CDR1 SEHNR, CDR2 FQNEAQ (reference sequence). The CDR3 sequence is 15 residues long. Sequenced sample: PBMCs. V and J are TRBV7-9 and TRBJ1-2; 10 bases are shared with TRBD1. This receptor was taken from a woman aged 30 to 39 in good health and CMV-seronegative. Written as DNA, the CDR3 is TGTGCCAGCAGCTTACCGGGACAGGGGTACTATGGCTACACCTTC. It codes for CASSLPGQGYYGYTF.